This T cell receptor (beta chain) was sequenced for a study of regulatory T cells in long-lasting Graves disease. CDR1 is MNHEY and CDR2 is SVGEGT in the germline V gene. The CDR3 is made up of 15 amino acids. V trimming: 6 bases; J trimming: 0 bases; junction bases outside the gene matches: 4. Time point indicated: newly diagnosed GD, antithyroid drugs for less than 3 months. PBMC-extracted RNA yielded the TCR library. Patients came through an endocrinology department, and that department was in Xi'an, China. Construction of TCR beta libraries relied on iRepertoire HTBI primers and on Arm-PCR targeting CDR3 regions. In TCRdb, the multiplex PCR reads were re-called with MiXCR into one record per CDR3 protein. Here the sample spans over 350,000 distinct CDR3 sequences, about 15% being singletons. These data were also filed under a second study, of T cells in Graves' hyperthyroidism and ophthalmopathy. That paper adds: Among the patients, aged 18 to 65, hyperthyroidism was newly diagnosed and had lasted under 2 months.

The input for sequencing was peripheral blood mononuclear cells (PBMCs), taken at new diagnosis, from a patient treated with antithyroid drugs. The sequence was collected from a woman aged 40 to 50 with Graves disease. The chain combines TRBV6-2 or TRBV6-3 with TRBJ2-1; 8 bases are a match to TRBD2. The CDR3 loop reads CASSRAGVSYNEQFF. In nucleotides, the CDR3 is TGTGCCAGCAGCCGAGCGGGAGTCTCCTACAATGAGCAGTTCTTC.